The 11 T cell receptor beta chains reported below all come from one sample, sequenced in a study of T cells in Graves' hyperthyroidism and ophthalmopathy. There were TCR beta CDR3 regions amplified from RNA transcripts. In the first-round RT-PCR of the TCR CDR3, the HTBI primer set was used. MiXCR, run by TCRdb on the multiplex PCR reads, gives a single entry per CDR3 protein. The table includes around 420,000 distinct CDR3 sequences, about a sixth detected once. Sequences were obtained from blood. The receptors were gathered from a woman aged 18-29 years with Graves' hyperthyroidism.

This clonotype has a count of ten or more. The CDR3 bases are TGTGCCAGCAGTCGCCGGGACAGCTCCTACAATGAGCAGTTCTTC. This sequence encodes CASSRRDSSYNEQFF. This chain links TRBV13 with TRBJ2-1; 7 bases agree with TRBD1. The CDR3 spans 15 residues. V was pared by 6 bases and J by 0 bases, with 5 bases of the junction left unmatched. CDR1 is PRHDT and CDR2 is FYEKMQ in the germline V gene (reference sequence). Combining the CDR3 with reference TRBV13 and TRBJ2-1 gives the whole variable domain AAGVIQSPRHLIKEKRETATLKCYPIPRHDTVYWYQQGPGQDPQFLISFYEKMQSDKGSIPDRFSAQQFSDYHSELNMSSLELGDSALYFCASSRRDSSYNEQFFGPGTRLTVL.

This clonotype was counted only a few times. The chain combines TRBV5-5 with TRBJ1-1; 9 bases fit TRBD1. The CDR3 has 13 residues. In germline, CDR1 is SGHKS, CDR2 YYEKEE (reference sequence). V shed 7 bases, J shed 8 bases, and the junction held 9 bases outside the gene matches. CDR3 sequence (DNA): TGTGCCAGCGGTCGGACAGGGGCTATGGAAGCTTTCTTT. This sequence encodes CASGRTGAMEAFF.

This clonotype was detected a few times. The gene calls are TRBV2 and TRBJ2-2; D is perhaps TRBD1 (5 bases). The CDR3 has 16 amino acids. Germline CDR1 SNHLY, CDR2 FYNNEI. Trimming took off 4 bases at V and 0 bases at J, with 12 bases between the two ends. The CDR3 protein is CASSGFRAPNTGELFF. In DNA, the CDR3 is TGTGCCAGCAGTGGATTCAGGGCCCCGAACACCGGGGAGCTGTTTTTT.

In this sample, this clonotype turned up many times. The DNA for the CDR3 is TGTGCCAGCAGTTTGGGACAGGGGTATTTCTCGTCGGAAGCTTTCTTT. It specifies CASSLGQGYFSSEAFF. V is TRBV28 and J is TRBJ1-1; 10 bases map to TRBD1. With 3 bases clipped from V and 8 bases from J, the junction kept 12 bases outside the gene matches. Germline CDR1 reads MDHEN; CDR2 reads SYDVKM. The CDR3 has 16 residues.

This clonotype has at least ten counts. The V call is TRBV20-1, the J call TRBJ2-2; perhaps TRBD2 as D (5 bases). Germline V gene data show CDR1 as DFQATT and CDR2 as SNEGSKA (reference sequence). The CDR3 runs to 14 residues. The V end lost 2 bases, the J end lost 3 bases, and 10 bases lay between the germline ends. CDR3: CSARSRTHTGELFF. The DNA for the CDR3 is TGCAGTGCTAGATCTCGGACTCACACCGGGGAGCTGTTTTTT.

The J gene is TRBJ2-7, the V gene TRBV18; 12 positions match TRBD1. Trimming at V came to 5 bases and at J to 6 bases, leaving 14 bases not matched to a gene. Germline V gene data show CDR1 as KGHSH and CDR2 as LQKENI. This CDR3 contains 17 residues. CDR3 residues: CASSSYFPGTGGPEQYF. The CDR3 DNA follows: TGTGCCAGCTCATCCTACTTTCCCGGGACAGGGGGCCCCGAGCAGTACTTC. Filled out from reference TRBV18 and TRBJ2-7, the complete variable domain reads NAGVMQNPRHLVRRRGQEARLRCSPMKGHSHVYWYRQLPEEGLKFMVYLQKENIIDESGMPKERFSAEFPKEGPSILRIQQVVRGDSAAYFCASSSYFPGTGGPEQYFGPGTRLTVT.

This clonotype was counted ten times or more. The chain couples TRBV28 to TRBJ2-7; D gene uncertain. There are 15 residues in the CDR3. The germline V and J ends were trimmed by 6 bases and 7 bases, with 22 bases remaining between them. Germline assignment: CDR1 MDHEN and CDR2 SYDVKM. Here the CDR3 DNA reads TGTGCCAGCAGCCGGTATATATTCGAGGCCTGGGAGCAGTACTTC. The encoded protein is CASSRYIFEAWEQYF.

A note on this clonotype: A read error is possible here, since a much larger clone lies one base away. The chain is built from TRBV28 and TRBJ1-5; D gene unclear. Near its end, the DNA agrees better with TRBJ2-3, so the J call may be wrong. This CDR3 comprises 15 residues. Germline-derived CDR1 and CDR2 are MDHEN and SYDVKM. The chain's CDR3 is CASSDSSLGNQPQYF. CDR3 nucleotide sequence: TGTGCCAGCAGCGATAGCAGTTTGGGCAATCAGCCCCAGTATTTT.

This rearrangement joins TRBV10-3 to TRBJ2-6, with 9 bases lining up with TRBD1. Germline CDR1 is ENHRY and CDR2 is SYGVKD. The trim removed 9 bases at V and 0 bases at J, leaving 9 bases unmatched. The CDR3 contains 17 residues. The DNA for the CDR3 is TGTGCCATGGCCACAGGGGGCCCAAGCTCTGGGGCCAACGTCCTGACTTTC. Amino acid sequence: CAMATGGPSSGANVLTF.

This chain joins TRBV7-8 and TRBJ1-2; 11 bases agree with TRBD1. Per the germline V gene, CDR1 is SGHVS and CDR2 is FQNEAQ. The V and J ends lost 9 bases and 6 bases, in that order; junction bases with no gene match: 6. This CDR3 is built from 13 residues. The DNA for the CDR3 is TGTGCCAGTAAAGGGGGACAGGGGGATGGCTACACCTTC. This encodes CASKGGQGDGYTF.

V is TRBV24-1 and J is TRBJ1-5; no reliable D call. This CDR3 comprises 17 residues. Germline-derived CDR1 and CDR2 are KGHDR and SFDVKD. The V end was cut by 2 bases, the J end by 0 bases, with 13 bases between. CDR3 in DNA: TGTGCCACCAGTGATTCTGGGCTATTGGGTAGCAATCAGCCCCAGCATTTT. Residues: CATSDSGLLGSNQPQHF.